This is a list of T cell receptor beta chains from one sample in a study of blood T cell repertoires in COVID-19. Measured with immunoSEQ multiplex PCR; TCRdb has only the in-frame clones, and not every one. The sample lists over 90,000 clones, roughly 80% occurring once. Sample: peripheral blood. The receptors shown here come from a human donor in a cohort sampled during active COVID-19. Each CDR3 is given with its conserved first and last residue. A D gene is named only where the DNA matches it firmly. Part of the rows lack a size; the others show once, few, many or a class for expanded clones.

J gene: TRBJ2-1; V gene: TRBV2; D gene: TRBD2; clone size: -; CDR3 DNA: TGTGCCAGCGGGGCGGGACTAGCTGGATACAATGAGCAGTTCTTC; CDR3 protein: CASGAGLAGYNEQFF
J gene: TRBJ2-5; V gene: TRBV11-2; D gene: -; clone size: -; CDR3 DNA: TGTGCCAGCAGCCCGGGGGTCGGTCGGGGGAAGGAGACCCAGTACTTC; CDR3 protein: CASSPGVGRGKETQYF
J gene: TRBJ1-2; V gene: TRBV19; D gene: TRBD1; clone size: -; CDR3 DNA: TGTGCCAGTAGTGGACAGGGACATCCTAACTATGGCTACACCTTC; CDR3 protein: CASSGQGHPNYGYTF
J gene: TRBJ1-3; V gene: TRBV27; D gene: -; clone size: -; CDR3 DNA: TGTGCCAGCCAGGGAAACACCATATATTTT; CDR3 protein: CASQGNTIYF
J gene: TRBJ2-3; V gene: TRBV24-1; D gene: TRBD2; clone size: -; CDR3 DNA: TGTGCCACCAGTGATGGGGCTAGCGGGGGGGGCACAGATACGCAGTATTTT; CDR3 protein: CATSDGASGGGTDTQYF
J gene: TRBJ2-1; V gene: TRBV7-2; D gene: TRBD2; clone size: -; CDR3 DNA: TGTGCCAGCAGCTTAACTAGCGGACAGAGCTCCTACAATGAGCAGTTCTTC; CDR3 protein: CASSLTSGQSSYNEQFF
J gene: TRBJ2-7; V gene: TRBV5-5; D gene: TRBD1; clone size: -; CDR3 DNA: TGTGCCAGCGGCCCCGGGACAGCTATCTTC; CDR3 protein: CASGPGTAIF
J gene: TRBJ1-2; V gene: TRBV2; D gene: -; clone size: -; CDR3 DNA: TGTGCCAGCAGGGCCCAGACAGCAGGTTACAGCTACACCTTC; CDR3 protein: CASRAQTAGYSYTF
J gene: TRBJ2-7; V gene: TRBV5-4; D gene: -; clone size: -; CDR3 DNA: TGTGCCAGCAGCTGGGAGGGGGTTGGACAGTACTTC; CDR3 protein: CASSWEGVGQYF
J gene: TRBJ1-6; V gene: TRBV11-2; D gene: TRBD1; clone size: -; CDR3 DNA: TGTGCCAGCAGCTTTCACGACAGGGGGCCTAATTCACCCCTCCACTTT; CDR3 protein: CASSFHDRGPNSPLHF
J gene: TRBJ1-1; V gene: TRBV15; D gene: -; clone size: -; CDR3 DNA: TGTGCCACCAGCAGAGATCGGGGGGGCAGATCCTTGAACACTGAAGCTTTCTTT; CDR3 protein: CATSRDRGGRSLNTEAFF
J gene: TRBJ2-3; V gene: TRBV6-5; D gene: TRBD2; clone size: -; CDR3 DNA: TGTGCCAGCTGTCAAACTAGCGGGGTAGCGGATACGCAGTATTTT; CDR3 protein: CASCQTSGVADTQYF
J gene: TRBJ1-1; V gene: TRBV6-5; D gene: TRBD1; clone size: -; CDR3 DNA: TGTGCCAGCAGCAAGCCGGGACAGGGGTCTGAAGCTTTCTTT; CDR3 protein: CASSKPGQGSEAFF
J gene: TRBJ1-4; V gene: TRBV5-1; D gene: TRBD1; clone size: -; CDR3 DNA: TGCGCCAGCAGCCCCCAGACAGGGGGGAATGAAAAACTGTTTTTT; CDR3 protein: CASSPQTGGNEKLFF
J gene: TRBJ2-1; V gene: TRBV2; D gene: TRBD2; clone size: -; CDR3 DNA: TGTGCCAGCACTGAGGGGGGACTAGCGAGAGGCGAGCAGTTCTTC; CDR3 protein: CASTEGGLARGEQFF
J gene: TRBJ1-6; V gene: TRBV4-3; D gene: -; clone size: -; CDR3 DNA: TGCGCCAGCAGTTCCGGAGCGCAGGGCCGGAATTCACCCCTCCACTTT; CDR3 protein: CASSSGAQGRNSPLHF
J gene: TRBJ1-5; V gene: TRBV2; D gene: -; clone size: -; CDR3 DNA: TGTGCCAGCGGCCTGGCACAGACCGATAGCAATCAGCCCCAGCATTTT; CDR3 protein: CASGLAQTDSNQPQHF
J gene: TRBJ1-1; V gene: TRBV30; D gene: -; clone size: -; CDR3 DNA: TGTGCCTGGAGTGACAGGAACACTGAAGCTTTCTTT; CDR3 protein: CAWSDRNTEAFF
J gene: TRBJ1-5; V gene: TRBV6-2/TRBV6-3; D gene: -; clone size: -; CDR3 DNA: TGTGCCAGCAGTTACGGCAGTTCCAATCAGCCCCAGCATTTT; CDR3 protein: CASSYGSSNQPQHF
J gene: TRBJ1-2; V gene: TRBV29-1; D gene: -; clone size: -; CDR3 DNA: TGCAGCGGTGGGGGGGAAACTAACTATGGCTACACCTTC; CDR3 protein: CSGGGETNYGYTF
J gene: TRBJ1-3; V gene: TRBV29-1; D gene: TRBD1; clone size: -; CDR3 DNA: TGCAGCGTCGACACAGGGGAAGCTGGAAACACCATATATTTT; CDR3 protein: CSVDTGEAGNTIYF
J gene: TRBJ2-7; V gene: TRBV3-1/TRBV3-2; D gene: TRBD1; clone size: -; CDR3 DNA: TGTGCCAGTGGGACAGGGGTCGAGCAGTACTTC; CDR3 protein: CASGTGVEQYF
J gene: TRBJ2-5; V gene: TRBV19; D gene: TRBD2; clone size: -; CDR3 DNA: TGTGCCAGTAGTAGAGTAGCGGGGGGAGGAAAGACCCAGTACTTC; CDR3 protein: CASSRVAGGGKTQYF
J gene: TRBJ2-2; V gene: TRBV10-1; D gene: TRBD2; clone size: few; CDR3 DNA: TGCGCCACCTCCTCTACGGGGGGGAACACCGGGGAGCTGTTTTTT; CDR3 protein: CATSSTGGNTGELFF
J gene: TRBJ2-7; V gene: TRBV7-2; D gene: TRBD2; clone size: -; CDR3 DNA: TGTGCCAGCCGGGGGGGGAGCCGTGCTTACGAGCAGTACTTC; CDR3 protein: CASRGGSRAYEQYF
J gene: TRBJ1-1; V gene: TRBV4-3; D gene: TRBD1; clone size: -; CDR3 DNA: TGCGCCAGCAGCCAGACAGGGGGAGGGAACACTGAAGCTTTCTTT; CDR3 protein: CASSQTGGGNTEAFF
J gene: TRBJ2-5; V gene: TRBV19; D gene: TRBD2; clone size: -; CDR3 DNA: TGTGCCAGTAGGATCCAGAGCGGGGCCCAAGAGACCCAGTACTTC; CDR3 protein: CASRIQSGAQETQYF
J gene: TRBJ1-1; V gene: TRBV9; D gene: -; clone size: few; CDR3 DNA: TGTGCCAGCAGCGTCAACAGCTTGAACACTGAAGCTTTCTTT; CDR3 protein: CASSVNSLNTEAFF
J gene: TRBJ1-5; V gene: TRBV10-3; D gene: TRBD1; clone size: -; CDR3 DNA: TGTGCCATCAGTACAGGGGGCGCGAGCAATCAGCCCCAGCATTTT; CDR3 protein: CAISTGGASNQPQHF
J gene: TRBJ2-7; V gene: TRBV5-1; D gene: TRBD1; clone size: -; CDR3 DNA: TGCGCCAGCACCCCGGGACAGGCCTACGAGCAGTACTTC; CDR3 protein: CASTPGQAYEQYF
J gene: TRBJ1-2; V gene: TRBV5-5; D gene: -; clone size: -; CDR3 DNA: TGTGCCAGCAGCCTTACCGGGAAGATCGGGGGCTACACCTTC; CDR3 protein: CASSLTGKIGGYTF
J gene: TRBJ2-2; V gene: TRBV6-5; D gene: TRBD1; clone size: -; CDR3 DNA: TGTGCCAGCAGTTACTACACGACAGGGGGTACCGGGGAGCTGTTTTTT; CDR3 protein: CASSYYTTGGTGELFF
J gene: TRBJ1-2; V gene: TRBV9; D gene: -; clone size: -; CDR3 DNA: TGTGCCAGCAGCGTAGTTGACAGCTACTATGGCTACACCTTC; CDR3 protein: CASSVVDSYYGYTF
J gene: TRBJ2-1; V gene: TRBV7-8; D gene: TRBD2; clone size: -; CDR3 DNA: TGTGCCAGCAGCCCCCCGGGACTAGCGCCTCCTGAGCAGTTCTTC; CDR3 protein: CASSPPGLAPPEQFF
J gene: TRBJ2-1; V gene: TRBV13; D gene: -; clone size: -; CDR3 DNA: TGTGCCAGCAGCTTAGGCTCAGGGACTCCAGTTAACAATGAGCAGTTCTTC; CDR3 protein: CASSLGSGTPVNNEQFF
J gene: TRBJ1-5; V gene: TRBV7-6; D gene: -; clone size: -; CDR3 DNA: TGTGCCAGCAGCTTAAGAGCAGGAGGTAATCAGCCCCAGCATTTT; CDR3 protein: CASSLRAGGNQPQHF
J gene: TRBJ2-2; V gene: TRBV19; D gene: -; clone size: few; CDR3 DNA: TGTGCCAGTAGTATCGGTCAGGTGAACACCGGGGAGCTGTTTTTT; CDR3 protein: CASSIGQVNTGELFF
J gene: TRBJ2-2; V gene: TRBV2; D gene: -; clone size: few; CDR3 DNA: TGTGCCAGCAGCCAACTTCGAAGCGGGGAGCTGTTTTTT; CDR3 protein: CASSQLRSGELFF
J gene: TRBJ1-5; V gene: TRBV18; D gene: -; clone size: -; CDR3 DNA: TGTGCCAGCTCACCAAAAGGGGCACCGGAGCAGCCCCAGCATTTT; CDR3 protein: CASSPKGAPEQPQHF
J gene: TRBJ1-5; V gene: TRBV6-5; D gene: -; clone size: -; CDR3 DNA: TGTGCCAGCAGTATAGACATTGCCAATCAGCCCCAGCATTTT; CDR3 protein: CASSIDIANQPQHF
J gene: TRBJ2-5; V gene: TRBV5-4; D gene: TRBD2; clone size: -; CDR3 DNA: TGTGCCAGCAGCTTGGCCCGCGGGGGGGCAGGGGAGACCCAGTACTTC; CDR3 protein: CASSLARGGAGETQYF
J gene: TRBJ2-7; V gene: TRBV12-3/TRBV12-4; D gene: -; clone size: -; CDR3 DNA: TGTGCCAGCACAAAGCGGAGCCTGTACGAGCAGTACTTC; CDR3 protein: CASTKRSLYEQYF
J gene: TRBJ1-1; V gene: TRBV12-3/TRBV12-4; D gene: TRBD1; clone size: few; CDR3 DNA: TGTGCCAGCAGTTTTGCCAGGGGGCGTGAAGCTTTCTTT; CDR3 protein: CASSFARGREAFF